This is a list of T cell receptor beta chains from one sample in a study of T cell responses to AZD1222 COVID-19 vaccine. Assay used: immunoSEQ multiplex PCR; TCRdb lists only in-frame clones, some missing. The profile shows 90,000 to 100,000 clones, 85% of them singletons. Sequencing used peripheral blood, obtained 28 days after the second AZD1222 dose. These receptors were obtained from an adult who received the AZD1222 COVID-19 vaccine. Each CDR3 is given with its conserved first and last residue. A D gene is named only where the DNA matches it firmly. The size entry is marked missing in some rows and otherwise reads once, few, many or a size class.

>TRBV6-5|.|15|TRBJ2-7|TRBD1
TGTGCCAGCAGTCCGTCCTGGGACAGGGGCAACGAGCAGTACTTC
CASSPSWDRGNEQYF
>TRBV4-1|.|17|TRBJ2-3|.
TGCGCCAGCAGCCAAGATAGGCGTCTCACTAGCACAGATACGCAGTATTTT
CASSQDRRLTSTDTQYF
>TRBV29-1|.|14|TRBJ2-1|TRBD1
TGCAGCGTCGACGCACCGGGACAGGGGAATGAGCAGTTCTTC
CSVDAPGQGNEQFF
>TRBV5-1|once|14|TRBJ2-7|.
TGCGCCAGCAGGGGCGGGGTGACGGTAGGAGAGCAGTACTTC
CASRGGVTVGEQYF
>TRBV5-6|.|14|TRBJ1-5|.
TGTGCCAGCAGCTTGAGCGGGGGCAATCAGCCCCAGCATTTT
CASSLSGGNQPQHF
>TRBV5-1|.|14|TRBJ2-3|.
TGCGCCAGCCGACCCACGGGGGACACAGATACGCAGTATTTT
CASRPTGDTDTQYF
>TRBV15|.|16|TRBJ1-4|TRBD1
TGTGCCACCAGCAGAGATTATGGACAGGGTCGCGAAAAACTGTTTTTT
CATSRDYGQGREKLFF
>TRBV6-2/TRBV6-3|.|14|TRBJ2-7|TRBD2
TGTGCCAGCAGTTTAGCGGGGGGAACCTACGAGCAGTACTTC
CASSLAGGTYEQYF
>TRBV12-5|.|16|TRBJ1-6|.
TGTGCTAGTGGTTTGGCCGGGGGCTCCTATAATTCACCCCTCCACTTT
CASGLAGGSYNSPLHF
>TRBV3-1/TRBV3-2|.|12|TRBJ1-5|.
TGTGCCAGCAGCCAAGCAAATCAGCCCCAGCATTTT
CASSQANQPQHF
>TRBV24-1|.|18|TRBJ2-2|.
TGTGCCACCAGTGAGGGTTCTTTCGGCAGGGTGAGGGCCGGGGAGCTGTTTTTT
CATSEGSFGRVRAGELFF
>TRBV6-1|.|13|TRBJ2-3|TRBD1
TGTGCCAGCAGTCCGGGACAGACAGATACGCAGTATTTT
CASSPGQTDTQYF
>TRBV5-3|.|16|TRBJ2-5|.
TGTGCCAGAAGCTTGGTAGCTCCGAGACAAGGAGAGACCCAGTACTTC
CARSLVAPRQGETQYF
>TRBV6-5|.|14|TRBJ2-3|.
TGTGCCAGCAGTTTTGGGCGGTTAGGAGATACGCAGTATTTT
CASSFGRLGDTQYF
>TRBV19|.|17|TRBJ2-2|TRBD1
TGTGCCAGTAGTCTATCTCCGGGACAGGGTTTCACCGGGGAGCTGTTTTTT
CASSLSPGQGFTGELFF
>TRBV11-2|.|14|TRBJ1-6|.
TGTGCCAGCAGCTTAGAGTTCAGTAATTCACCCCTCCACTTT
CASSLEFSNSPLHF
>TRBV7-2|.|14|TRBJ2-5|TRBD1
TGTGCCAGCAGCCTAAACAGGGGCCAAGAGACCCAGTACTTC
CASSLNRGQETQYF
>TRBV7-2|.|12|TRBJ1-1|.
TGTGCCAGCAGCCTTCAAGGAGGAGGAGCTTTCTTT
CASSLQGGGAFF
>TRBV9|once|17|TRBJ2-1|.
TGTGCCAGCAGCAGACCAGGGGCCTCTGGGGACTACAATGAGCAGTTCTTC
CASSRPGASGDYNEQFF
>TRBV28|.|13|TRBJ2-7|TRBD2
TGTGCCAGCACTACCCGAGCGGGAGAGGGACAGTACTTC
CASTTRAGEGQYF
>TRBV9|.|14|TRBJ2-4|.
TGTGCCAGCAGCCCTGACCCGGGGGGCAGCATTCAGTACTTC
CASSPDPGGSIQYF
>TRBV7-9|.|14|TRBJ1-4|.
TGTGCCAGCAGCTTGGGATCGACTAATGAAAAACTGTTTTTT
CASSLGSTNEKLFF
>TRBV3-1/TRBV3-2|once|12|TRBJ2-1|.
TGTGCCAGCAGCCAAGATTGGAGTGAGCAGTTCTTC
CASSQDWSEQFF
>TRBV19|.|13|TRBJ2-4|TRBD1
TGTGCCAGTAGTACATACAGGGGCAACATTCAGTACTTC
CASSTYRGNIQYF
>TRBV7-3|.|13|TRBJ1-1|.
TGTGCCAGCAGCTTACTTTGGGACACTGAAGCTTTCTTT
CASSLLWDTEAFF
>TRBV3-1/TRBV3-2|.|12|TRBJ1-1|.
TGTGCCAGCAGCCAAGATTCCACGGGGTTTGGATTT
CASSQDSTGFGF